These T cell receptor beta chains were read from a single sample in a study of cytomegalovirus exposure and HLA in healthy donors. TCRdb's copy holds only in-frame clones and misses some; the assay was immunoSEQ multiplex PCR. The table shows about 270,000 clones, with more than 80% occurring only once. Material: PBMCs. These receptors all stem from a man between 35 and 55 years old in good health and CMV-seropositive. The CDR3 runs from the conserved cysteine through the conserved F or W. A D gene is named only where the DNA matches it firmly. The size of a clone is reported for some rows only, either as once, few or many, or as a class for expanded clones.

>few|TRBD1|TRBV25-1|TRBJ2-1
TGTGCCAGCAGTGAAAGACAAAAGACAGGGGCCGGCAATGAGCAGTTCTTC
CASSERQKTGAGNEQFF
>.|.|TRBV10-1|TRBJ2-7
TGCGCCAGCAGTGGACAAAGCTACGAGCAGTACTTC
CASSGQSYEQYF
>.|TRBD2|TRBV6-5|TRBJ2-2
TGTGCCAGCAGTTGGACTAGCGGGAGATATACCGGGGAGCTGTTTTTT
CASSWTSGRYTGELFF
>.|TRBD1|TRBV14|TRBJ1-3
TGTGCCAGCAGCGGGGACAGACTTGGAAACACCATATATTTT
CASSGDRLGNTIYF
>.|TRBD1|TRBV15|TRBJ1-4
TGTGCCACCAGCAGGACCGACAGGGGGAGGGGTGAAAAACTGTTTTTT
CATSRTDRGRGEKLFF
>.|.|TRBV6-5|TRBJ1-2
TGTGCCAGCAGTTACTATCCATTGAACTATGGCTACACCTTC
CASSYYPLNYGYTF
>few|TRBD1|TRBV2|TRBJ2-6
TGTGCCAGCAGCCCTACAGGGGCCCGCTCTGGGGCCAACGTCCTGACTTTC
CASSPTGARSGANVLTF
>few|TRBD1|TRBV7-2|TRBJ2-1
TGTGCCAGCAGCGACAGGACAGGCCCTCGCCCGGTGTTCTTC
CASSDRTGPRPVFF
>.|.|TRBV15|TRBJ1-4
TGTGCCACCAGCCCGGGGAGAACAACTAATGAAAAACTGTTTTTT
CATSPGRTTNEKLFF
>once|TRBD2|TRBV2|TRBJ2-7
TGTGCCAGCAGCGATACCCTTCTAGCGGAGCCCTCCTACGAGCAGTACTTC
CASSDTLLAEPSYEQYF
>.|.|TRBV30|TRBJ1-1
TGTGCCTGGAGTGGGGTCAGGAACATGAACACTGAAGCTTTCTTT
CAWSGVRNMNTEAFF
>once|.|TRBV15|TRBJ2-1
TGTGCCACCGGACTGAGCTCCTACAATGAGCAGTTCTTC
CATGLSSYNEQFF
>.|TRBD2|TRBV19|TRBJ2-7
TGTGCCAGTAGCCTAGGACTAGCGGGAGGTTCCTACGAGCAGTACTTC
CASSLGLAGGSYEQYF
>.|.|TRBV27|TRBJ2-3
TGTGCCAGCAGTTTATCTCGACTAGGAGTTCTAGATACGCAGTATTTT
CASSLSRLGVLDTQYF
>.|TRBD1|TRBV28|TRBJ1-2
TGTGCCAGCAGTGTCCTCGGACAGGGGGCTTTGGGCTACACCTTC
CASSVLGQGALGYTF
>.|.|TRBV6-6|TRBJ1-5
TGTGCCAGCAGTTACAGACAGAGCAATCAGCCCCAGCATTTT
CASSYRQSNQPQHF
>.|.|TRBV14|TRBJ2-7
TGTGCCAGCAGCCCCCTGGCAGGGGCGAAATCTCGCTACGAGCAGTACTTC
CASSPLAGAKSRYEQYF
>.|TRBD2|TRBV13|TRBJ2-1
TGTGCCAGCAGCTTAGGATCTACTAGCGGGATTTACAATGAGCAGTTCTTC
CASSLGSTSGIYNEQFF
>.|TRBD2|TRBV28|TRBJ2-1
TGTGCCAGCAGTCGGGGGGGGCGCAATGAGCAGTTCTTC
CASSRGGRNEQFF
>.|TRBD1|TRBV19|TRBJ2-7
TGTGCCAGTAGTGTAACCGGGACAGGGTTCGGAAACGAGCAGTACTTC
CASSVTGTGFGNEQYF
>.|TRBD1|TRBV6-1|TRBJ2-6
TGTGCCAGCAGTGCTGGGACAGTCTCTGGGGCCAACGTCCTGACTTTC
CASSAGTVSGANVLTF
>.|TRBD2|TRBV30|TRBJ2-7
TGTGCCTGGAGTGTGGGAGGGATCTACGAGCAGTACTTC
CAWSVGGIYEQYF
>.|TRBD1|TRBV27|TRBJ1-1
TGTGCCAGCACCCCGGGACAGGGGGCGCGCACTGAAGCTTTCTTT
CASTPGQGARTEAFF
>once|TRBD2|TRBV4-1|TRBJ2-1
TGCGCCAGCAGCCAAGATTCACTAGCGGGAGACAATGAGCAGTTCTTC
CASSQDSLAGDNEQFF
>.|TRBD1|TRBV6-1|TRBJ2-5
TGTGCCAGCAGGGACCGGGACAGGGTTACGGAGACCCAGTACTTC
CASRDRDRVTETQYF
>.|.|TRBV7-9|TRBJ1-5
TGTTCCAGCAGCAAAAGCGCGGGATTCAATCAGCCCCAGCATTTT
CSSSKSAGFNQPQHF
>once|.|TRBV5-1|TRBJ2-2
TGCGCCAGCAGCCCTCAGGTGAACCTCGGCACCGGGGAGCTGTTTTTT
CASSPQVNLGTGELFF
>.|.|TRBV7-9|TRBJ2-3
TGTTCCAGCAGCTTATACGGGGGTAGCACAGATACGCAGTATTTT
CSSSLYGGSTDTQYF
>.|TRBD1|TRBV6-5|TRBJ1-4
TGTGCCAGCAGTATGGGGGACAGTAATGAAAAACTGTTTTTT
CASSMGDSNEKLFF
>.|.|TRBV28|TRBJ2-3
TGTGCCAGCAGTTATAAACTCACAGATACGCAGTATTTT
CASSYKLTDTQYF
>.|TRBD1|TRBV28|TRBJ1-6
TGTGCCAGCAGACGGGACAGGGTATACTCACCCCTCCACTTT
CASRRDRVYSPLHF
>.|TRBD2|TRBV28|TRBJ2-7
TGTGCCAGCACCCTGGGGGGGGCCTACGAGCAGTACTTC
CASTLGGAYEQYF
>.|TRBD2|TRBV28|TRBJ2-5
TGTGCCAGCAGTTCCAGACTAGCGGGAGTGGTTAAGACCCAGTACTTC
CASSSRLAGVVKTQYF
>.|TRBD1|TRBV5-1|TRBJ2-7
TGCGCCAGCAGCTCCTCCGGGACAGGGAACCACGAGCAGTACTTC
CASSSSGTGNHEQYF
>.|TRBD1|TRBV7-2|TRBJ2-3
TGTGCCAGCAGCTTAGCGTGGGACAGGGGGACAGATACGCAGTATTTT
CASSLAWDRGTDTQYF
>.|TRBD2|TRBV7-2|TRBJ2-2
TGTGCCAGCAGCCCATTTTCGGGAGGAGACACCGGGGAGCTGTTTTTT
CASSPFSGGDTGELFF
>.|TRBD1|TRBV29-1|TRBJ1-1
TGCAGCGGCCTTCAGGACAGGCGGAACACTGAAGCTTTCTTT
CSGLQDRRNTEAFF
>.|.|TRBV6-4|TRBJ1-6
TGTGCCAGCAGTGACACAGGGTCACCCCTCCACTTT
CASSDTGSPLHF
>few|TRBD2|TRBV4-3|TRBJ2-3
TGCGCCAGCAGCCAAGATCCCCTGACTAGCGGGAGGGCGACAGATACGCAGTATTTT
CASSQDPLTSGRATDTQYF
>.|TRBD1|TRBV19|TRBJ1-1
TGTGCCAGTAGTACAAGACAGGGAAAGGAAGCTTTCTTT
CASSTRQGKEAFF
>.|TRBD2|TRBV7-2|TRBJ2-7
TGTGCCAGCAGCCGCGGGCGGGGAGCGGGAGGCGGGGGCTACGAGCAGTACTTC
CASSRGRGAGGGGYEQYF
>.|TRBD2|TRBV14|TRBJ2-1
TGTGCCAGCAGCCCATTGACTAGCGGGAGGGCTAGTGAGCAGTTCTTC
CASSPLTSGRASEQFF
>.|.|TRBV6-6|TRBJ2-1
TGTGCCAGCATCCCGACTGAGAAGAGTGAGCAGTTCTTC
CASIPTEKSEQFF
>.|TRBD1|TRBV6-6|TRBJ1-4
TGTGCCAGCAGACTGACAGGGGTCAGTGAAAAACTGTTTTTT
CASRLTGVSEKLFF
>.|TRBD2|TRBV7-9|TRBJ2-1
TGTGCCAGCAGATACCTAGCGGTCCCTTACAATGAGCAGTTCTTC
CASRYLAVPYNEQFF
>.|TRBD1|TRBV27|TRBJ2-7
TGTGCCAGCAGTTTAAGGCCTCCGGCGACAGGGGGAATCTACGAGCAGTACTTC
CASSLRPPATGGIYEQYF